Listed here are 7 T cell receptor beta chains from one sample, sequenced in a study of beta chain features in type 1 diabetes. Every bit of the isolated RNA underwent reverse transcription, so sequencing read expressed TCRB transcripts. TCRdb's table, derived via immunoSEQ multiplex PCR, lists solely in-frame clones and lacks some. Of roughly 42,000 clones listed, about 50% are singletons. Sequencing was done on a sample of stem cell memory CD4+ T cells from blood. The receptors come from a woman in her thirties in good health.

This clone appeared once. This chain's CDR3 is CASSQTTGVTYEQYF. The CDR3 DNA reads TGTGCCAGCAGCCAGACTACAGGGGTCACCTACGAGCAGTACTTC. The genes are TRBV4-2 and TRBJ2-5; 7 bases are a match to TRBD1. The assigned J gene may be wrong: the sequence end matches TRBJ2-7 better. The CDR3 is 15 residues long. The V gene's germline CDR1 is LGHNA and CDR2 YNFKEQ.

This chain connects TRBV19 to TRBJ2-1, with D uncertain. V lost 3 bases and J lost 0, with 12 bases in between. This CDR3 has 16 residues. Germline assignment: CDR1 LNHDA and CDR2 SQIVND (reference sequence). CDR3 region: CASSIFDSSSYNEQFF. The CDR3 bases are TGTGCCAGTAGTATTTTTGACTCCAGCTCCTACAATGAGCAGTTCTTC.

V gene TRBV6-5 combines with J gene TRBJ1-5, with a weak D call TRBD1 (5 bases). The CDR3 is 13 amino acids. Germline lookup yields CDR1 MNHEY and CDR2 SVGAGI. Trimming took 7 bases from V and 4 from J, leaving 11 bases between them. CDR3 loop: CASKEGRNQPQHF. The CDR3 coding sequence is TGTGCCAGCAAGGAGGGGCGAAATCAGCCCCAGCATTTT.

The chain couples TRBV2 to TRBJ1-1; D unclear. V lost 10 bases to trimming and J lost 0 bases, with 12 bases between them. The CDR3 runs to 13 residues. CDR1 and CDR2 from the germline V gene are SNHLY and FYNNEI. The chain's CDR3 is CANTKIMNTEAFF. The CDR3 nucleotides read TGTGCCAATACTAAGATCATGAACACTGAAGCTTTCTTT.

The rearrangement joins TRBV7-2 to TRBJ2-7; 9 positions agree with TRBD1. The CDR3 has 15 amino acids. V shed 4 bases, J shed 0 bases, and the junction held 4 bases outside the gene matches. Per the germline V gene, CDR1 is SGHTA and CDR2 is FQGNSA. The DNA for the CDR3 is TGTGCCAGCAGCTGGGGGACAGGGAGCTCCTACGAGCAGTACTTC. This translates into CASSWGTGSSYEQYF.

The CDR3: CASSFRREAYSQETQYF. DNA for the CDR3: TGTGCCAGCAGTTTTAGGCGGGAGGCTTACTCCCAAGAGACCCAGTACTTC. The chain carries TRBV28 and TRBJ2-5; 8 bases map to TRBD2. V shed 3 bases, J shed 1 base, and the junction held 10 bases outside the gene matches. The CDR3 sequence is 17 residues long. Germline lookup yields CDR1 MDHEN and CDR2 SYDVKM.

This chain uses TRBV27 with TRBJ2-5; TRBD1 matches 7 bases. Germline CDR1 MNHEY, CDR2 SMNVEV (reference sequence). Trimming removed 6 bases from V and 11 bases from J; junction bases left unmatched: 9. The CDR3 has 12 residues. This CDR3 is CASRTGSGEQYF. Written as DNA, the CDR3 is TGTGCCAGCAGGACAGGGTCTGGGGAGCAGTACTTC.